Following are 5 T cell receptor beta chains from one sample sequenced in a study of beta chain features in type 1 diabetes. Points from the study as a whole: Shortening that was moderate but significant affected the TCRB CDR3s of Type 1 diabetes patients in all four CD4+ subsets.

Expressed TCRB transcripts were sequenced, since all the RNA that had been isolated was reverse transcribed. The table came from immunoSEQ multiplex PCR; TCRdb's copy has only in-frame clones and leaves some out. The sample contains 200,000 to 300,000 clones, approximately 15% of which appear only once. The antigens for these receptors are not known. The sequenced sample consisted of naive CD4+ T cells from blood. Receptors originate from a man aged 25-45 years with type 1 diabetes.

The chain uses TRBV27 and TRBJ2-7, with TRBD1 matching over 7 bases. This CDR3 contains 13 residues. V trimming: 10 bases; J trimming: 2 bases; junction bases outside the gene matches: 8. CDR1 is MNHEY and CDR2 is SMNVEV in the germline V gene (reference sequence). CDR3 loop: CATSRQGTYEQYF. DNA for the CDR3: TGTGCCACTTCGAGACAGGGAACCTACGAGCAGTACTTC.

This clone showed up just a few times. CDR3 loop: CAWSVPSGGSLTGELFF. CDR3 nucleotides: TGTGCCTGGAGTGTACCCAGCGGGGGGTCGTTAACCGGGGAGCTGTTTTTT. The chain employs TRBV30 and TRBJ2-2; TRBD2 matches at 9 bases. CDR3 length: 17 residues. The J segment lost 5 bases and the V segment lost 0 bases, leaving 10 bases of the junction unmatched. Germline assignment: CDR1 GTSNPN and CDR2 SVGIG (reference sequence).

This clone was picked up a small number of times. The chain links TRBV19 to TRBJ1-5, with D hard to call. The V and J ends lost 7 bases and 2 bases respectively, with 12 bases between them. CDR1 is LNHDA and CDR2 is SQIVND in the germline V gene (reference sequence). The CDR3 covers 14 residues. CDR3 sequence: CASTGRPGNQPQHF. The CDR3, as DNA: TGTGCCAGTACCGGGAGGCCCGGCAATCAGCCCCAGCATTTT.

This clone was seen a few times. This chain uses TRBV6-6 with TRBJ2-7, with D perhaps TRBD2 (5 bases). CDR1 and CDR2 from the germline V gene are MNHNY and SVGAGI (reference sequence). The V end lost 1 base, the J end lost 1 base, and 14 bases lay between the germline ends. This CDR3 region has 16 residues. The CDR3 sequence: CASSYWGAELSYEQYF. DNA for the CDR3: TGTGCCAGCAGTTACTGGGGAGCGGAACTTTCCTACGAGCAGTACTTC.

This clone was seen a few times. This chain connects TRBV6-1 to TRBJ2-5, with a possible D match to TRBD2 (6 bases). The V and J ends lost 6 bases and 4 bases respectively, with 15 bases between them. From germline, CDR1 is MNHNS and CDR2 SASEGT. This CDR3 has 14 residues. The CDR3 nucleotides are TGTGCCAGCAGAGGTTCCGGGGGACCAGAGACCCAGTACTTC. It is translated as CASRGSGGPETQYF.